One sample yielded the 17 T cell receptor beta chains listed below, sequenced in a study of PD-1 blockade in mismatch repair-deficient tumors. Produced via immunoSEQ multiplex PCR; TCRdb's table is partial and in-frame only. The profile shows approximately 40,000 clones, around 75% of them singletons. The input for sequencing was peripheral blood, taken 4 weeks after starting pembrolizumab. These TCRs come from an adult with mismatch repair-deficient cancer.

The chain has TRBV5-1 and TRBJ2-1; possibly TRBD2 for D (5 bases). CDR1 SGHRS and CDR2 YFSETQ come from the germline V gene. The CDR3 consists of 16 residues. V lost 3 bases and J lost 3, with 16 bases in between. In nucleotides, the CDR3 is TGCGCCAGCAGCTGGACCGGACTGCCCGACTACAATGAGCAGTTCTTC. It codes for CASSWTGLPDYNEQFF. Full variable domain (rest looked up from reference TRBV5-1 and TRBJ2-1): KAGVTQTPRYLIKTRGQQVTLSCSPISGHRSVSWYQQTPGQGLQFLFEYFSETQRNKGNFPGRFSGRQFSNSRSEMNVSTLELGDSALYLCASSWTGLPDYNEQFFGPGTRLTVL.

V and J are TRBV5-6 and TRBJ2-3; 11 bases align to TRBD2. With V trimmed by 0 bases and J by 8 bases, 5 bases remained unmatched. From germline, CDR1 is SGHDT and CDR2 YYEEEE. The CDR3 covers 15 residues. The CDR3 region is CASSLALAGATTQYF. CDR3 bases: TGTGCCAGCAGCTTGGCACTAGCGGGAGCTACTACGCAGTATTTT.

This CDR3 reads CASHGRGDTEAFF. The CDR3 bases are TGTGCCAGCCACGGAAGGGGCGACACTGAAGCTTTCTTT. This chain connects TRBV2 to TRBJ1-1; tentative D call: TRBD1 (5 bases). This CDR3 comprises 13 residues. CDR1 and CDR2 from the germline V gene are SNHLY and FYNNEI. The V gene lost 8 bases and the J gene lost 3 bases, with 13 bases spanning the gap.

This clone has a single count. The chain links TRBV20-1 to TRBJ2-7, with TRBD1 identical over 7 bases. This CDR3 is built from 11 residues. Per the germline V gene, CDR1 is DFQATT and CDR2 is SNEGSKA (reference sequence). CDR3: CRVDRSYEQYF. The CDR3 DNA is TGCAGGGTGGACAGGTCCTACGAGCAGTACTTC.

This rearrangement joins TRBV5-1 to TRBJ2-7; D is ambiguous. Per germline, CDR1 SGHRS and CDR2 YFSETQ. The CDR3 is made up of 15 amino acids. The V gene lost 2 bases and the J gene lost 1 base, with 13 bases spanning the gap. The CDR3 region has the DNA TGCGCCAGCAGCTTTGGTAGGGTCGGATCCTACGAGCAGTACTTC. Its protein is CASSFGRVGSYEQYF.

The J gene is TRBJ2-2, the V gene TRBV7-9, with 7 bases matching TRBD2. Germline assignment: CDR1 SEHNR and CDR2 FQNEAQ (reference sequence). V lost 5 bases, J lost 2 bases, and 17 bases stayed unmatched. CDR3 length equals 19 residues. The CDR3 sequence: CASSHATGSGGGNTGELFF. In DNA form, the CDR3 reads TGTGCCAGCAGCCACGCGACCGGTTCGGGAGGAGGTAACACCGGGGAGCTGTTTTTT.

CDR3 coding DNA: TGTGCCAGCAGGCGAGGGTCAGATACGCAGTATTTT. Its protein product is CASRRGSDTQYF. The chain combines TRBV28 with TRBJ2-3, with D maybe TRBD2 (5 bases). The V and J ends lost 6 bases and 4 bases respectively, with 8 bases between them. CDR1 MDHEN and CDR2 SYDVKM come from the germline V gene. The CDR3 is 12 amino acids. Drawing the rest from reference TRBV28 and TRBJ2-3, the complete variable domain is DVKVTQSSRYLVKRTGEKVFLECVQDMDHENMFWYRQDPGLGLRLIYFSYDVKMKEKGDIPEGYSVSREKKERFSLILESASTNQTSMYLCASRRGSDTQYFGPGTRLTVL.

V and J are TRBV6-6 and TRBJ2-3; 7 positions agree with TRBD1. From germline, CDR1 is MNHNY and CDR2 SVGAGI (reference sequence). V shed 2 bases and J 2 bases; nucleotides not matched to a gene: 4. The CDR3 sequence is 15 residues long. The CDR3 DNA reads TGTGCCAGCAGTTACCTGGGACAGTACACAGATACGCAGTATTTT. Amino acids: CASSYLGQYTDTQYF.

This chain joins TRBV27 and TRBJ2-6, with D maybe TRBD2 (5 bases). Germline loops: CDR1 MNHEY, CDR2 SMNVEV (reference sequence). Trimming took off 3 bases at V and 1 base at J, with 13 bases between the two ends. The CDR3 has 17 residues. The DNA of the CDR3 is TGTGCCAGCAGTTTCCTAGCCGTTGGGTCTGGGGCCAACGTCCTGACTTTC. This sequence encodes CASSFLAVGSGANVLTF.

J is TRBJ2-5 and V is TRBV30; 7 bases line up with TRBD2. The CDR3 has 14 residues. The germline gives CDR1 GTSNPN, CDR2 SVGIG (reference sequence). The V segment lost 1 base and the J segment 3 bases; nucleotides outside the gene matches: 5. As DNA, the CDR3 is TGTGCCTGGAGTGGAAGACTAGCCGAAGAGACCCAGTACTTC. Amino acids: CAWSGRLAEETQYF.

The chain recombines TRBV9 with TRBJ2-5; D might be TRBD1 (6 bases). Germline values: CDR1 SGDLS, CDR2 YYNGEE. V was shortened by 2 bases and J by 1 base, with 9 bases between the two germline ends. The CDR3 sequence is 14 residues long. CDR3: CASSVGQTQETQYF. CDR3 DNA sequence: TGTGCCAGCAGCGTGGGACAAACCCAAGAGACCCAGTACTTC.

This chain uses TRBV29-1 with TRBJ2-7; 7 bases match TRBD1. CDR1 SQVTM and CDR2 ANQGSEA come from the germline V gene. This CDR3 spans 13 amino acids. Trimming removed 5 bases from V and 5 bases from J; junction bases left unmatched: 9. CDR3: CSVTTGNINEQYF. In nucleotides, the CDR3 is TGCAGCGTTACGACAGGGAATATCAACGAGCAGTACTTC.

This clone has just a few counts. The J gene is TRBJ2-1, the V gene TRBV6-1, with 7 bases lining up with TRBD1. Per the germline V gene, CDR1 is MNHNS and CDR2 is SASEGT. This CDR3 region has 14 residues. With 1 base clipped from V and 5 bases from J, the junction kept 2 bases outside the gene matches. CDR3 coding DNA: TGTGCCAGCAGTGAAGGACAGGGACACAATGAGCAGTTCTTC. Encoded protein: CASSEGQGHNEQFF.

V is TRBV10-2 and J is TRBJ1-5, with 8 positions matching TRBD1. The germline CDR1 and CDR2 sequences are WSHSY and SAAADI. The junction had 2 bases not matched to a gene; V was cut back by 6 bases and J by 4 bases. The CDR3 is 13 amino acids. The DNA for the CDR3 is TGCGCCAGCAGGGACAGGGCTAATCAGCCCCAGCATTTT. Translation: CASRDRANQPQHF.

This chain links TRBV10-3 with TRBJ2-1; D call uncertain. The germline V and J ends were trimmed by 8 bases and 5 bases, with 16 bases remaining between them. CDR1 ENHRY and CDR2 SYGVKD come from the germline V gene. The CDR3 loop spans 14 amino acids. This chain's CDR3 is CAIADFGRHNEQFF. The CDR3 DNA follows: TGTGCCATCGCGGATTTCGGGCGACACAATGAGCAGTTCTTC.

DNA of the CDR3: TGTGCCAGCAGCTTGACTAAAGGACTGCTGAGTTACACCTTC. Translation: CASSLTKGLLSYTF. This chain uses TRBV5-6 with TRBJ1-2; D uncertain. V shed 1 base and J shed 11 bases, with 18 bases lying between them. This CDR3 region has 14 residues. The germline V gene has CDR1 SGHDT and CDR2 YYEEEE.

This clone was counted between two and nine times. V and J are TRBV11-2 and TRBJ2-7; D is possibly TRBD1 (6 bases). Germline assignment: CDR1 SGHAT and CDR2 FQNNGV. The CDR3 runs to 13 residues. V lost 3 bases to trimming and J lost 4 bases, with 10 bases between them. Written as DNA, the CDR3 is TGTGCCAGCAGCTTGGACAGTATGTACGAGCAGTACTTC. Amino acid sequence: CASSLDSMYEQYF.